The rows below give T cell receptor beta chains drawn from one sample of a study of T cell repertoires in cytomegalovirus infection. What these receptors recognize is not known. TCRdb itself ran the reads through MiXCR, one entry per CDR3 protein. This sample carries hundreds of thousands of distinct CDR3 sequences, around a third of them seen once, and the ten largest clones take roughly 18%. The sample in question was cultured PBMCs, obtained from culture after CMV antigen stimulation. These receptors originate from a human donor in good health (CMV status not recorded). Some clones in this sample may be carry-over from other donors' samples. CDR3s include the opening cysteine and the closing phenylalanine or tryptophan. The order of the fields is V gene, D gene, J gene, clone size, CDR3 protein, CDR3 DNA. D genes are given only for firm matches. Size tells how often a clone was seen (once, few, many) or the class of an expanded clone, and some rows leave it out.

v_call: TRBV7-2
d_call: TRBD1
j_call: TRBJ2-2
clone_size: few
cdr3_aa: CASSLVPRQGGTGELFF
cdr3_nt: TGTGCCAGCAGCTTAGTCCCAAGACAGGGTGGCACCGGGGAGCTGTTTTTT

v_call: TRBV7-8
d_call: NA
j_call: TRBJ1-2
clone_size: many
cdr3_aa: CASSLARDKNYGYTF
cdr3_nt: TGTGCCAGCAGCTTAGCGAGGGACAAGAACTATGGCTACACCTTC

v_call: TRBV20-1
d_call: NA
j_call: TRBJ2-5
clone_size: NA
cdr3_aa: CSARDVKTQYF
cdr3_nt: TGCAGTGCTAGAGATGTGAAGACCCAGTACTTC

v_call: TRBV6-4
d_call: TRBD2
j_call: TRBJ2-1
clone_size: once
cdr3_aa: CASSERGLGYDEQFF
cdr3_nt: TGTGCCAGCTCTGAGCGGGGGCTCGGTTACGATGAGCAGTTCTTC

v_call: TRBV7-8
d_call: NA
j_call: TRBJ2-2
clone_size: few
cdr3_aa: CASSPLYNTGELFF
cdr3_nt: TGTGCCAGCAGCCCCCTTTATAACACCGGGGAGCTGTTTTTT

v_call: TRBV10-3
d_call: NA
j_call: TRBJ2-3
clone_size: NA
cdr3_aa: CAISEGQATDTQYF
cdr3_nt: TGTGCCATCAGTGAAGGGCAGGCCACAGATACGCAGTATTTT

v_call: TRBV7-8
d_call: TRBD1
j_call: TRBJ1-2
clone_size: NA
cdr3_aa: CASSSSETGGGYGYTF
cdr3_nt: TGTGCCAGCAGCTCCTCGGAGACAGGGGGGGGGTATGGCTACACCTTC

v_call: TRBV7-2
d_call: NA
j_call: TRBJ1-2
clone_size: many
cdr3_aa: CASSWDGGPGYIF
cdr3_nt: TGTGCCAGCAGCTGGGACGGCGGACCGGGCTACATCTTC

v_call: TRBV7-9
d_call: TRBD1
j_call: TRBJ1-3
clone_size: many
cdr3_aa: CASSARGRGLRNTIYF
cdr3_nt: TGTGCCAGCAGCGCCAGGGGGCGCGGGCTAAGAAACACCATATATTTT

v_call: TRBV7-2
d_call: NA
j_call: TRBJ2-7
clone_size: few
cdr3_aa: CASSLDLGDEQYF
cdr3_nt: TGTGCCAGCAGCTTAGACCTCGGGGACGAGCAGTACTTC

v_call: TRBV7-9
d_call: NA
j_call: TRBJ1-2
clone_size: few
cdr3_aa: CASSLMGRSTENYGYTF
cdr3_nt: TGTGCCAGCAGCTTGATGGGACGGTCAACAGAGAACTATGGCTACACCTTC

v_call: TRBV12-3/TRBV12-4
d_call: NA
j_call: TRBJ1-1
clone_size: NA
cdr3_aa: CASSLGPSREAFF
cdr3_nt: TGTGCCAGCAGTTTGGGCCCATCGAGGGAAGCTTTCTTT

v_call: TRBV28
d_call: TRBD1
j_call: TRBJ1-2
clone_size: few
cdr3_aa: CASSLGQGAHYGYTF
cdr3_nt: TGTGCCAGCAGTTTGGGACAGGGGGCACACTATGGCTACACCTTC

v_call: TRBV7-2
d_call: NA
j_call: TRBJ2-1
clone_size: many
cdr3_aa: CASSPGPGGDEQFF
cdr3_nt: TGTGCCAGCAGCCCCGGACCCGGCGGCGATGAGCAGTTCTTC